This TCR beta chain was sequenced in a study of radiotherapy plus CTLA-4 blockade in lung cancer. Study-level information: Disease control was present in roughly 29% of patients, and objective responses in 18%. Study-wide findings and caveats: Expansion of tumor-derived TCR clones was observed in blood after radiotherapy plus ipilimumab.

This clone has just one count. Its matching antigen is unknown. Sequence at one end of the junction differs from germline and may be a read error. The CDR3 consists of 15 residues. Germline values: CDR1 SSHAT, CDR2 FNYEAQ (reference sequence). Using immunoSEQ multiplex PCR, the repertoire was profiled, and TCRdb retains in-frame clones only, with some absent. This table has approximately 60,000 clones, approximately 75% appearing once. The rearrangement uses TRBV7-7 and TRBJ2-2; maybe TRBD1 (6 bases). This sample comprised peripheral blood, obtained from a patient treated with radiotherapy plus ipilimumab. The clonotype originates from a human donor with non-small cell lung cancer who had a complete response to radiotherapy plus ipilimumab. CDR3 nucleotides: TGTGCTAGCAGCCGACGGACAGCAGAAGACGGGGAGCTGTTTTTT. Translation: CASSRRTAEDGELFF.